This T cell receptor (beta chain) was sequenced in a study of cytomegalovirus exposure and HLA in healthy donors. CDR1 is SGHDT and CDR2 is YYEEEE in the germline V gene. CDR3 size: 15 residues. Trimming removed 1 base from V and 0 bases from J, with 8 bases in between. Primers for the PCR totalled 60 Vbeta and 13 Jbeta. Profiled with immunoSEQ multiplex PCR; TCRdb holds only in-frame clones, not every one. The sample contains around 200,000 clones, 70% to 80% of which appear only once. This receptor was obtained from a man aged 35 to 55 in good health and CMV-seronegative. The sample was PBMCs. The gene calls are TRBV5-6 and TRBJ1-3, with D uncertain. The CDR3 nucleotides read TGTGCCAGCAGCTTGCGGGGAGCCTCTGGAAACACCATATATTTT. Protein product: CASSLRGASGNTIYF. The variable domain in full, completed from reference TRBV5-6 and TRBJ1-3, reads DAGVTQSPTHLIKTRGQQVTLRCSPKSGHDTVSWYQQALGQGPQFIFQYYEEEERQRGNFPDRFSGHQFPNYSSELNVNALLLGDSALYLCASSLRGASGNTIYFGEGSWLTVV.